The T cell receptor (beta chain) described here comes from a study of cytomegalovirus exposure and HLA in healthy donors. V gave up 7 bases and J gave up 0 bases, with 13 bases separating them. The CDR3 covers 14 residues. CDR1 is SGHRS and CDR2 is YFSETQ in the germline V gene. The PCR contained 60 Vbeta and 13 Jbeta primers. Libraries were prepared by immunoSEQ multiplex PCR; TCRdb keeps only in-frame clonotypes and omits some of them. The data contain approximately 130,000 clones, roughly 79% of them singletons. This chain connects TRBV5-1 to TRBJ1-1; TRBD1 is a possible D gene (5 bases). This TCR was sampled from a woman in her forties in good health and CMV-seronegative. The specimen was PBMCs. DNA of the CDR3: TGCGCCAGCGTTTTAGACAGCCTGAACACTGAAGCTTTCTTT. Translation gives CASVLDSLNTEAFF.